Presented here are 29 T cell receptor beta chains from one specimen sequenced in a study of response to subunit inactivated influenza vaccine. TCRdb itself ran the RT-PCR reads through MiXCR, one entry per CDR3 protein. In the table there are 500,000 to 600,000 distinct CDR3 sequences, around 8% of which are singletons. The sample in question was PBMCs from blood, obtained 23 to 25 months after vaccination. The receptors originated from a man aged 50-75 years who received an inactivated influenza vaccine.

The rearrangement joins TRBV11-1 to TRBJ2-7, with 7 bases lining up with TRBD2. The ends lost 1 base at V and 0 bases at J; junction bases unmatched: 15. CDR1 SGHAT and CDR2 FQDESV come from the germline V gene (reference sequence). The CDR3 contains 19 residues. In DNA, the CDR3 is TGTGCCAGCAGCTTAGAAAGGTCTCGACGGGGCGGGAGCTCCTACGAGCAGTACTTC. Translating gives CASSLERSRRGGSSYEQYF.

The chain couples TRBV7-2 to TRBJ2-6; D remains ambiguous. V lost 1 base and J 5 bases, leaving 3 bases between the germline ends. The CDR3 has 13 residues. The germline V gene has CDR1 SGHTA and CDR2 FQGNSA. The CDR3 protein is CASSLVRANVLTF. In DNA, the CDR3 is TGTGCCAGCAGCTTAGTTAGGGCCAACGTCCTGACTTTC.

Only a few counts were recorded for this clonotype. CDR3 in DNA: TGCAGTGCTAGTGGCAGCATCAACTATGGCTACACCTTC. This encodes CSASGSINYGYTF. This chain uses TRBV20-1 with TRBJ1-2, with no clear D. In germline, CDR1 is DFQATT, CDR2 SNEGSKA (reference sequence). CDR3 length: 13 residues. V shed 3 bases and J shed 2 bases, with 10 bases lying between them.

This clonotype was seen at least ten times. The rearrangement uses TRBV9 and TRBJ2-3; D unclear. Germline values: CDR1 SGDLS, CDR2 YYNGEE. The ends were cut back, 2 bases at V and 6 bases at J, with 10 bases in the middle. There are 13 residues in the CDR3. The CDR3 bases are TGTGCCAGCAGCGTCCAACCTGCGGATACGCAGTATTTT. This encodes CASSVQPADTQYF.

Written as DNA, the CDR3 is TGTGCCAGCAGTTCAACGTTGGAGGCCCAGTACTTC. It is translated as CASSSTLEAQYF. This chain connects TRBV28 to TRBJ2-5; a weak D match, TRBD2 (5 bases). The V gene's germline CDR1 is MDHEN and CDR2 SYDVKM. Trimming took 4 bases from V and 9 from J, leaving 12 bases between them. This CDR3 comprises 12 residues.

This clonotype was found once. Mismatch with germline at one junction end may stem from a read error. This chain uses TRBV24-1 with TRBJ2-3; 12 nucleotides align to TRBD2. Germline CDR1 is KGHDR and CDR2 is SFDVKD. The CDR3 loop spans 16 amino acids. The CDR3 bases are TGTGCCACCAGTGACCCTAGCGGGAGGGGCACAGATACGCGGTATTTT. Translation: CATSDPSGRGTDTRYF.

This clonotype turned up a few times. The genes are TRBV21-1 and TRBJ1-3; the table's D call of TRBD1 was not tested on the DNA. TRBV21-1 is a pseudogene locus. The CDR3 loop spans 17 amino acids. The CDR3 reads CASSERPGANSGNTIYF. In DNA form, the CDR3 reads TGTGCCAGCAGCGAGAGACCCGGGGCAAACTCTGGAAACACCATATATTTT.

The J gene is TRBJ2-7, the V gene TRBV4-2; D is unresolved. The CDR3 spans 15 residues. V was trimmed by 0 bases and J by 0 bases, leaving 9 bases between them. Germline CDR1 LGHNA, CDR2 YNFKEQ. The CDR3 sequence is CASSQDLRSSYEQYF. The CDR3 bases are TGTGCCAGCAGCCAAGATTTGCGGAGCTCCTACGAGCAGTACTTC.

The chain employs TRBV29-1 and TRBJ1-1; 9 bases match TRBD1. This CDR3 comprises 13 residues. Germline V gene data show CDR1 as SQVTM and CDR2 as ANQGSEA. The ends lost 6 bases at V and 6 bases at J; junction bases unmatched: 8. Here the CDR3 reads CSVGSRDRAEAFF. The CDR3 bases are TGCAGCGTGGGTTCCCGGGACAGGGCTGAAGCTTTCTTT.

This clonotype was seen only a few times. The rearrangement uses TRBV4-3 and TRBJ2-3, with TRBD1 identical over 9 bases. Trimming took 4 bases from V and 1 from J; bases not matched to a gene: 6. Looked up from germline, CDR1 is LGHNA and CDR2 is YSLEER. The CDR3 sequence is 16 residues long. CDR3 sequence: CASSRVGQGGTDTQYF. The CDR3 coding sequence is TGCGCCAGCAGCCGAGTGGGACAGGGTGGCACAGATACGCAGTATTTT.

This clonotype has more than one count but fewer than ten. DNA for the CDR3: TGTGCCAGCAGTTTGGAGGGACACTACAATGAGCAGTTCTTC. Residues: CASSLEGHYNEQFF. This sequence joins TRBV12-3 or TRBV12-4 and TRBJ2-1; D may correspond to TRBD1 or TRBD2 (6 bases each). The length of the CDR3 is 14 residues. V was pared by 3 bases and J by 3 bases, with 9 bases between.

In its sample, this clonotype was seen many times. The J gene is TRBJ1-1, the V gene TRBV3-1, with a tentative D call TRBD1 (5 bases). The length of the CDR3 is 13 residues. The V end lost 5 bases, the J end lost 0 bases, and 7 bases lay between the germline ends. Germline values: CDR1 LGHDT, CDR2 YNNKEL (reference sequence). The CDR3 DNA reads TGTGCCAGCAGCGGGGGTGTGAACACTGAAGCTTTCTTT. Translated: CASSGGVNTEAFF.

The chain employs TRBV19 and TRBJ2-7, with D perhaps TRBD1 (5 bases). CDR1 is LNHDA, CDR2 SQIVND, per germline (reference sequence). Trimming cost V 4 bases and J 1 base, with 14 bases left between them. This CDR3 has 15 residues. Here the CDR3 DNA reads TGTGCCAGTAGTAGCCCGGACATAAGATCCTACGAGCAGTACTTC. Translation gives CASSSPDIRSYEQYF.

V and J are TRBV5-1 and TRBJ1-3; D is uncertain. Germline CDR1 SGHRS, CDR2 YFSETQ. Trimming stripped 1 base from V and 4 bases from J, with 3 bases between. This CDR3 spans 12 amino acids. In DNA, the CDR3 is TGCGCCAGCAGCTTGTACGGAAACACCATATATTTT. It translates to CASSLYGNTIYF.

This clonotype was observed a handful of times. The chain recombines TRBV20-1 with TRBJ2-1; TRBD2 matches at 8 bases. The CDR3 consists of 15 residues. J lost 4 bases, V lost 1 base, and 6 bases had no gene match. Looked up from germline, CDR1 is DFQATT and CDR2 is SNEGSKA (reference sequence). The CDR3 reads CSARVSGSPYNEQFF. CDR3 nucleotides: TGCAGTGCTAGAGTCAGCGGGAGCCCGTACAATGAGCAGTTCTTC.

This clonotype was detected a few times. This chain links TRBV3-1 with TRBJ2-1; unclear D gene. The V and J ends lost 0 bases and 7 bases respectively, with 13 bases between them. Germline V gives CDR1 LGHDT, CDR2 YNNKEL (reference sequence). This CDR3 is 15 amino acids long. The CDR3: CASSQDRLSGNEQFF. The CDR3 DNA reads as TGTGCCAGCAGCCAAGATAGATTGAGTGGGAATGAGCAGTTCTTC.

This clonotype was detected ten times or more. The chain carries TRBV10-3 and TRBJ1-5; D ambiguous. This CDR3 has 13 residues. Per the germline V gene, CDR1 is ENHRY and CDR2 is SYGVKD. The V end was cut by 4 bases, the J end by 4 bases, with 8 bases between. CDR3: CAISGAVNQPQHF. CDR3 nucleotides: TGTGCCATCAGTGGGGCCGTGAATCAGCCCCAGCATTTT.

This clonotype was seen at least ten times. The CDR3 is CASSSYRDSNQPQHF. The CDR3 DNA reads TGTGCCAGCAGCTCCTACAGAGATAGCAATCAGCCCCAGCATTTT. The chain employs TRBV7-8 and TRBJ1-5; D unresolved. Germline-derived CDR1 and CDR2 are SGHVS and FQNEAQ. V was shortened by 4 bases and J by 0 bases, with 10 bases between the two germline ends. This CDR3 comprises 15 residues.

The sample holds a few counts of this clonotype. This rearrangement joins TRBV4-1 to TRBJ2-1, with a possible D match to TRBD2 (5 bases). The CDR3 is 16 residues long. Looked up from germline, CDR1 is MGHRA and CDR2 is YSYEKL. The V end was cut by 4 bases, the J end by 3 bases, with 16 bases between. CDR3 nucleotides: TGCGCCAGCAGCCCCGTTTCGGTGGGGAGCTACAATGAGCAGTTCTTC. Translating gives CASSPVSVGSYNEQFF.

Many counts were recorded for this clonotype. A read error may explain this, as a much larger clone is one base away. J is TRBJ2-1 and V is TRBV20-1; D may be TRBD2 (6 bases). V lost 7 bases and J lost 5, with 18 bases in between. Germline V CDR1 and CDR2: DFQATT, SNEGSKA (reference sequence). This CDR3 spans 14 amino acids. CDR3 protein: CSVYRLERNNEQFF. CDR3 nucleotide sequence: TGCAGTGTTTACCGACTAGAACGGAACAATGAGCAGTTCTTC.

This clonotype appeared a few times. CDR3 sequence reads: CSVEDGSGANVLTF. In DNA, the CDR3 is TGCAGCGTTGAAGATGGCTCAGGGGCCAACGTCCTGACTTTC. This chain joins TRBV29-1 and TRBJ2-6; no clear D gene. Trimming removed 0 bases at V and 4 bases at J, with 7 bases between. CDR1 and CDR2 from the germline V gene are SQVTM and ANQGSEA. The CDR3 covers 14 residues. Variable domain in full (rest from reference TRBV29-1 and TRBJ2-6): SAVISQKPSRDICQRGTSLTIQCQVDSQVTMMFWYRQQPGQSLTLIATANQGSEATYESGFVIDKFPISRPNLTFSTLTVSNMSPEDSSIYLCSVEDGSGANVLTFGAGSRLTVL.

This clonotype has more than one count but fewer than ten. This chain joins TRBV20-1 and TRBJ2-1; possible D gene TRBD1, 5 bases. There are 13 residues in the CDR3. The germline V gene has CDR1 DFQATT and CDR2 SNEGSKA (reference sequence). Deletions cut 4 bases from V and 0 bases from J, with 7 bases between. This CDR3 reads CSATGNSYNEQFF. DNA for the CDR3: TGCAGTGCTACAGGGAACTCCTACAATGAGCAGTTCTTC.

A few counts support this clonotype. The chain has TRBV28 and TRBJ1-5, with 11 bases matching TRBD1. With 4 bases clipped from V and 8 bases from J, the junction kept 4 bases outside the gene matches. The CDR3 spans 14 residues. The germline CDR1 and CDR2 sequences are MDHEN and SYDVKM. The chain's CDR3 is CASSYGQGAKPQHF. CDR3 in DNA: TGTGCCAGCAGTTATGGACAGGGGGCGAAGCCCCAGCATTTT. The full variable domain, its missing parts supplied by reference TRBV28 and TRBJ1-5, is DVKVTQSSRYLVKRTGEKVFLECVQDMDHENMFWYRQDPGLGLRLIYFSYDVKMKEKGDIPEGYSVSREKKERFSLILESASTNQTSMYLCASSYGQGAKPQHFGDGTRLSIL.

This clonotype occurred a few times. The chain uses TRBV7-9 and TRBJ2-5; no clear D. Germline V gene lookup returns CDR1 SEHNR and CDR2 FQNEAQ (reference sequence). The CDR3 spans 14 residues. Trimming shortened V by 3 bases and J by 4 bases, and 12 bases separated the two germline ends. The CDR3 spells CASSFGNSGETQYF. The DNA of the CDR3 is TGTGCCAGCAGCTTCGGCAACTCGGGAGAGACCCAGTACTTC.

This clonotype was counted a few times. This rearrangement joins TRBV11-2 to TRBJ1-4; a possible D gene is TRBD1 (5 bases). CDR1 and CDR2 from the germline V gene are SGHAT and FQNNGV. Between the trimmed V and J ends, which lost 2 bases and 0 bases, there was a span of 13 bases. CDR3 length: 17 residues. The CDR3 protein is CASSLSGRQSTNEKLFF. In DNA form, the CDR3 reads TGTGCCAGCAGCTTAAGCGGAAGACAGTCAACTAATGAAAAACTGTTTTTT.

The V call is TRBV2, the J call TRBJ2-3, with TRBD2 matching 8 bases. The germline V gene encodes CDR1 SNHLY and CDR2 FYNNEI. There are 16 residues in the CDR3. After removal of 7 bases from V and 0 bases from J, the junction contained 9 bases not matched to a gene. The CDR3 is CASIPPGGGSTDTQYF. CDR3 coding DNA: TGTGCCAGCATCCCCCCGGGCGGGGGGAGCACAGATACGCAGTATTTT.

The chain links TRBV6-1 to TRBJ1-1; possible D gene TRBD1, 5 bases. Trimming pared 8 bases from V and 3 bases from J, leaving 19 bases between. Germline V CDR1 and CDR2: MNHNS, SASEGT. The CDR3 has 15 amino acids. The CDR3 reads CASLPQGRSYTEAFF. For the CDR3, the DNA is TGTGCCAGCCTCCCCCAGGGAAGGAGTTACACTGAAGCTTTCTTT.

Only a few counts were recorded for this clonotype. V and J are TRBV7-9 and TRBJ1-1; tentatively, D is TRBD1 (5 bases). V dropped 5 bases and J dropped 4 bases, with 11 bases sitting between them. Germline V gives CDR1 SEHNR, CDR2 FQNEAQ (reference sequence). The CDR3 runs 13 residues. The CDR3 loop reads CASSLPGPTEAFF. The CDR3 nucleotides are TGTGCCAGCAGCCTCCCAGGGCCCACTGAAGCTTTCTTT.

V is TRBV7-2 and J is TRBJ2-1; TRBD2 matches at 9 bases. There are 16 residues in the CDR3. The junction had 12 bases not matched to a gene; V was cut back by 10 bases and J by 2 bases. Germline V gene lookup returns CDR1 SGHTA and CDR2 FQGNSA. Written as DNA, the CDR3 is TGTGCCACCAAAAGTAGCGGGAGTACCCCCTACAATGAGCAGTTCTTC. Translating it yields CATKSSGSTPYNEQFF.